These 25 T cell receptor beta chains were all obtained from the same sample, sequenced in a study of CXCR3-negative and CXCR3-positive naive CD8 T cells. Study findings and constraints: Compared with CXCR3-negative naive cells, CXCR3-positive naive cells showed more hydrophobic TRB CDR3s.

UMI-labeled TRB cDNA libraries were prepared by 5' RACE. TCRdb reanalyzed the 5' RACE reads and collapses them to one entry per CDR3 protein, without DNA. The clone table shows over 95,000 distinct CDR3 sequences, with the ten largest holding 0.35% to 0.4%. These receptors have no identified antigens. The sequenced sample was naive CXCR3+ CD8+ T cells from blood. Subset given: CD45RO-CCR7+CD27+CD95- naive CD8+ T cells expressing CXCR3 (TNR3+). The origin of the receptors is a human donor in good health. Some clones in this sample may be carry-over from other donors' samples.

The J gene is TRBJ1-5, the V gene TRBV21-1. TRBV21-1 is termed a pseudogene. This CDR3 spans 17 amino acids. Here the CDR3 reads CASSKDFDNYSNQPQHF.

V and J are TRBV4-2 and TRBJ2-1; TCRdb indicates TRBD2, and absent DNA this call remains unverified. Germline V gene data show CDR1 as LGHNA and CDR2 as YNFKEQ. This CDR3 is 13 amino acids long. The CDR3 sequence is CASSQGWSGEQFF.

The genes are TRBV14 and TRBJ2-7. Looked up from germline, CDR1 is SGHDN and CDR2 is FVKESK. This CDR3 has 15 amino acids. CDR3 loop: CASSQVSQPSYEQYF.

J is TRBJ2-1 and V is TRBV28; the TCRdb D gene call, TRBD1, has no DNA to confirm it. This CDR3 has 17 amino acids. CDR1 is MDHEN and CDR2 is SYDVKM in the germline V gene. This chain's CDR3 is CASSTRTVGARPNEQFF. The whole variable domain, remainder taken from reference TRBV28 and TRBJ2-1, is DVKVTQSSRYLVKRTGEKVFLECVQDMDHENMFWYRQDPGLGLRLIYFSYDVKMKEKGDIPEGYSVSREKKERFSLILESASTNQTSMYLCASSTRTVGARPNEQFFGPGTRLTVL.

V is TRBV20-1 and J is TRBJ2-7; the TRBD1 assignment by TCRdb is unverifiable without DNA. The CDR3 runs 13 residues. The germline gives CDR1 DFQATT, CDR2 SNEGSKA (reference sequence). The CDR3 sequence is CSASPGQGAEQYF.

This chain links TRBV29-1 with TRBJ2-1; the TCRdb call, TRBD2, lacks DNA for checking. Germline V gives CDR1 SQVTM, CDR2 ANQGSEA. The CDR3 runs to 14 residues. The CDR3 reads CSGDAGGFGNEQFF.

The J gene is TRBJ2-5, the V gene TRBV27; TCRdb outputs TRBD1, but without DNA this stays unchecked. This CDR3 comprises 17 residues. Germline V lookup: CDR1 MNHEY, CDR2 SMNVEV (reference sequence). The CDR3 is CASSLSGGQGYQETQYF.

The chain links TRBV5-1 to TRBJ1-1; with no DNA, the TCRdb D assignment of TRBD1 cannot be verified. CDR1 SGHRS and CDR2 YFSETQ come from the germline V gene. The CDR3 covers 16 residues. CDR3 in amino acids: CASRTATDRGDTEAFF.

V usage is TRBV10-3 and J usage is TRBJ2-5; TCRdb outputs TRBD1, but without DNA this stays unchecked. Germline V gives CDR1 ENHRY, CDR2 SYGVKD. CDR3 length equals 13 residues. CDR3 residues: CAIRDRGGETQYF.

This chain connects TRBV29-1 to TRBJ2-2; TCRdb outputs TRBD1, but without DNA this stays unchecked. Germline CDR1 SQVTM, CDR2 ANQGSEA. The CDR3 length is 15 residues. This CDR3 is CSASPDTVETGELFF.

The chain couples TRBV29-1 to TRBJ2-3; the D gene TCRdb calls, TRBD1, cannot be checked with no DNA. CDR1 is SQVTM and CDR2 is ANQGSEA in the germline V gene. The CDR3 contains 11 residues. The CDR3 protein is CSVGGQDTQYF.

J is TRBJ1-2 and V is TRBV4-1; TCRdb outputs TRBD1, but without DNA this stays unchecked. This CDR3 is 15 amino acids long. CDR1 is MGHRA, CDR2 YSYEKL, per germline. The CDR3 is CASRPGQNFNYGYTF.

V is TRBV7-9 and J is TRBJ2-7; the TRBD2 assignment by TCRdb is unverifiable without DNA. Germline loops: CDR1 SEHNR, CDR2 FQNEAQ (reference sequence). The CDR3 has 15 amino acids. The CDR3: CASSFPGLAAHEQYF.

The chain joins TRBV7-9 to TRBJ1-2; no DNA is available, so the TRBD1 call from TCRdb remains unchecked. CDR1 is SEHNR, CDR2 FQNEAQ, per germline (reference sequence). This CDR3 has 17 amino acids. This CDR3 is CASSLANPGHRNYGYTF.

This CDR3 reads CASSSPGQGFQETQYF. The chain has TRBV13 and TRBJ2-5; TCRdb indicates TRBD1, and absent DNA this call remains unverified. Germline V lookup: CDR1 PRHDT, CDR2 FYEKMQ (reference sequence). The CDR3 is made up of 16 amino acids.

J is TRBJ1-4 and V is TRBV2. This CDR3 is built from 14 residues. Germline values: CDR1 SNHLY, CDR2 FYNNEI. This chain's CDR3 is CASSESSLNEKLFF.

This chain connects TRBV7-9 to TRBJ2-3; no DNA is available, so the TRBD2 call from TCRdb remains unchecked. Germline V gene lookup returns CDR1 SEHNR and CDR2 FQNEAQ (reference sequence). This CDR3 comprises 16 residues. The CDR3 is CASSSITSGFTDTQYF.

The genes are TRBV4-1 and TRBJ2-7; TCRdb selects TRBD1, and the lack of DNA leaves this call unchecked. This CDR3 region has 15 residues. Germline assignment: CDR1 MGHRA and CDR2 YSYEKL. The chain's CDR3 is CASSQDRGISYEQYF.

V gene TRBV6-2 or TRBV6-3 combines with J gene TRBJ2-1. Looked up from germline, CDR1 is MNHEY and CDR2 is SVGEGT. The CDR3 has 13 amino acids. The CDR3 spells CASSYSSSVRGFF.

The rearrangement uses TRBV27 and TRBJ2-7; with no DNA, the TCRdb D assignment of TRBD1 cannot be verified. Germline-derived CDR1 and CDR2 are MNHEY and SMNVEV (reference sequence). The CDR3 sequence is 13 residues long. The CDR3 protein is CASSLFPSYEQYF.

The chain employs TRBV11-3 and TRBJ2-1; TCRdb's assignment of TRBD1 cannot be checked, as there is no DNA. This CDR3 contains 15 residues. Germline V gene sequence: CDR1 SGHNT, CDR2 YENEEA. The CDR3 is CASSPRDRLNNEQFF.

The chain uses TRBV29-1 and TRBJ2-4. The CDR3 has 12 residues. Germline CDR1 is SQVTM and CDR2 is ANQGSEA. CDR3 amino acids: CSVVSWGNIQYF.

J is TRBJ2-3 and V is TRBV28; TCRdb reports TRBD2, a call that lacks DNA to check it against. Germline lookup yields CDR1 MDHEN and CDR2 SYDVKM. This CDR3 spans 18 amino acids. CDR3 residues: CASTFNIGTSVGTDTQYF.

The chain couples TRBV6-6 to TRBJ2-1; TCRdb reports TRBD1, a call that lacks DNA to check it against. This CDR3 is built from 18 residues. Germline CDR1 and CDR2: MNHNY and SVGAGI (reference sequence). The CDR3 loop reads CASSWLGDTLGGNNEQFF.

V and J are TRBV11-2 and TRBJ1-3. Germline V gives CDR1 SGHAT, CDR2 FQNNGV. CDR3 length: 20 residues. The CDR3 loop reads CASSLPVIPPRWTEGNTIYF.